The rows below give T cell receptor beta chains drawn from one sample of a study of T cell responses to AZD1222 COVID-19 vaccine. Clones were sequenced by immunoSEQ multiplex PCR, and TCRdb holds only the in-frame ones, with some missing. The data hold 140,000 to 150,000 clones, with around 91% observed a single time. The sample consisted of peripheral blood, taken on day 0 of AZD1222 vaccination. The receptors come from an adult in good health. The CDR3 runs from the conserved cysteine through the conserved F or W. A D gene is named only where the DNA matches it firmly. Size is stated for part of the rows, as once, few or many counts, or as a class when the clone is expanded.

j_gene	abundance	d_gene	v_gene	CDR3aa	CDR3nt
TRBJ1-1	.	.	TRBV9	CASSITSGTEAFF	TGTGCCAGCAGCATCACGTCAGGCACTGAAGCTTTCTTT
TRBJ2-3	.	.	TRBV2	CASQTEGGTDTQYF	TGTGCCAGCCAAACAGAGGGGGGTACAGATACGCAGTATTTT
TRBJ2-6	.	.	TRBV28	CATTGGLSGANVLTF	TGTGCCACGACCGGGGGTTTGAGTGGGGCCAACGTCCTGACTTTC
TRBJ1-3	.	TRBD1	TRBV18	CASSPTTGTGAGNTIYF	TGTGCCAGCTCACCAACTACCGGGACAGGGGCTGGAAACACCATATATTTT
TRBJ2-7	.	.	TRBV5-4	CASSLDGGPLYF	TGTGCCAGCAGCCTTGACGGGGGTCCCCTGTACTTC
TRBJ1-3	.	.	TRBV6-5	CASRMDGGNTIYF	TGTGCCAGCAGGATGGACGGGGGAAACACCATATATTTT
TRBJ2-5	.	.	TRBV9	CASSVVFGETQYF	TGTGCCAGCAGCGTAGTGTTCGGCGAGACCCAGTACTTC
TRBJ1-4	.	TRBD1	TRBV28	CASSSGTGSEKLFF	TGTGCCAGCAGCTCAGGGACAGGCAGTGAAAAACTGTTTTTT
TRBJ1-5	.	.	TRBV11-2	CASSHGSNQPQHF	TGTGCCAGCAGCCATGGTAGCAATCAGCCCCAGCATTTT
TRBJ1-2	.	.	TRBV28	CASSFNTRYGYTF	TGTGCCAGCAGTTTCAACACCCGCTATGGCTACACCTTC
TRBJ2-4	.	.	TRBV6-5	CASSSPGSLAKNIQYF	TGTGCCAGCAGTTCCCCAGGCTCCCTAGCCAAAAACATTCAGTACTTC
TRBJ1-6	once	.	TRBV19	CASSRGLSSPLHF	TGTGCCAGTAGTAGGGGGTTAAGTTCACCCCTCCACTTT
TRBJ1-3	.	TRBD1	TRBV3-1/TRBV3-2	CASSQTTGGNTIYF	TGTGCCAGCAGCCAGACGACAGGGGGAAACACCATATATTTT
TRBJ1-6	.	.	TRBV19	CASSSTWYSPLHF	TGTGCCAGTAGTTCTACTTGGTATTCACCCCTCCACTTT
TRBJ2-3	.	TRBD1	TRBV7-9	CASSLGLGQGSTDTQYF	TGTGCCAGCAGCTTAGGTTTGGGACAGGGGAGCACAGATACGCAGTATTTT
TRBJ1-1	.	TRBD1	TRBV5-8	CASSLGHRGAFF	TGTGCCAGCAGCTTGGGCCACAGGGGAGCTTTCTTT
TRBJ2-1	.	TRBD2	TRBV25-1	CASSEGTSGSKDEQFF	TGTGCCAGCAGTGAAGGGACTAGCGGGAGTAAGGATGAGCAGTTCTTC
TRBJ2-7	few	TRBD2	TRBV5-1	CASSYVSGRSYEQYF	TGCGCCAGCAGCTACGTTAGCGGGAGGTCCTACGAGCAGTACTTC
TRBJ1-1	few	.	TRBV12-3/TRBV12-4	CASSKGDYTEAFF	TGTGCCAGCAGTAAGGGAGATTACACTGAAGCTTTCTTT
TRBJ2-1	.	TRBD2	TRBV20-1	CSASEVWSSGTASVKVEQFF	TGCAGTGCTAGTGAGGTATGGTCTAGCGGGACAGCCTCGGTTAAAGTTGAGCAGTTCTTC
TRBJ1-2	.	.	TRBV3-1/TRBV3-2	CASSHFNNYGYTF	TGTGCCAGCAGCCACTTCAATAACTATGGCTACACCTTC
TRBJ1-1	.	.	TRBV7-9	CASSPGGAEAFF	TGTGCCAGCAGCCCAGGAGGTGCTGAAGCTTTCTTT
TRBJ1-5	.	.	TRBV5-4	CASSLQGTNQPQHF	TGTGCCAGCAGCTTGCAGGGGACGAATCAGCCCCAGCATTTT
TRBJ2-7	.	.	TRBV5-5	CASSSDRGYEQYF	TGTGCCAGCAGCTCGGACAGAGGCTACGAGCAGTACTTC
TRBJ2-3	.	TRBD2	TRBV3-1/TRBV3-2	CASSPRIGGAGDTQYF	TGTGCCAGCAGCCCTAGAATCGGGGGGGCCGGGGATACGCAGTATTTT
TRBJ1-1	.	.	TRBV19	CASSSGLNTEAFF	TGTGCCAGTAGTTCCGGACTGAACACTGAAGCTTTCTTT
TRBJ1-2	.	TRBD1	TRBV5-4	CASSPDRETNGYTF	TGTGCCAGCAGCCCGGACAGGGAAACGAATGGCTACACCTTC
TRBJ2-1	.	TRBD2	TRBV6-5	CASISGGGQFF	TGTGCCAGCATTTCGGGAGGCGGGCAGTTCTTC
TRBJ1-1	.	TRBD1	TRBV7-3	CASRPAGGGMNTEAFF	TGTGCCAGCAGACCCGCAGGGGGTGGGATGAACACTGAAGCTTTCTTT
TRBJ2-1	.	.	TRBV19	CASSKGSEGPSSYNEQFF	TGTGCCAGTAGTAAAGGATCGGAGGGACCTAGCTCCTACAATGAGCAGTTCTTC
TRBJ2-3	.	TRBD1	TRBV15	CATGRGSRSDTQYF	TGTGCCACCGGCAGGGGGAGTAGGTCAGATACGCAGTATTTT
TRBJ1-6	.	.	TRBV20-1	CSARVDSPLHF	TGCAGTGCTAGAGTGGATTCACCCCTCCACTTT
TRBJ1-6	few	.	TRBV24-1	CATLRGGYNSPLHF	TGTGCCACCCTCCGGGGGGGCTATAATTCACCCCTCCACTTT
TRBJ1-2	.	.	TRBV3-1/TRBV3-2	CASSQQYYGYTF	TGTGCCAGCAGCCAGCAATACTATGGCTACACCTTC
TRBJ1-1	.	.	TRBV6-1	CASSEQPGMNTEAFF	TGTGCCAGCAGTGAACAACCAGGAATGAACACTGAAGCTTTCTTT
TRBJ1-2	.	.	TRBV4-1	CASSQDGLGQLKLRYGYTF	TGCGCCAGCAGCCAAGATGGCCTCGGACAGCTTAAATTGCGGTATGGCTACACCTTC
TRBJ1-2	.	.	TRBV4-1	CASSQEAQGISGYTF	TGCGCCAGCAGCCAAGAGGCTCAGGGAATCTCTGGCTACACCTTC
TRBJ1-2	.	.	TRBV2	CASSNGRIYGYTF	TGTGCCAGCAGTAACGGACGGATCTATGGCTACACCTTC
TRBJ2-3	few	.	TRBV6-6	CASSSLGARTDTQYF	TGTGCCAGCAGTTCCCTAGGGGCCCGCACAGATACGCAGTATTTT
TRBJ2-1	.	.	TRBV7-9	CASLARTTPINEQFF	TGTGCCAGCCTCGCCCGGACTACACCGATCAATGAGCAGTTCTTC
TRBJ1-6	once	TRBD1	TRBV30	CAWGQGILRNSPLHF	TGTGCCTGGGGACAGGGAATTCTTCGGAATTCACCCCTCCACTTT
TRBJ2-7	few	.	TRBV5-1	CASSLGDQYEQYF	TGCGCCAGCAGCTTGGGGGACCAGTACGAGCAGTACTTC
TRBJ1-6	.	.	TRBV11-2	CASSLRGILSSYNSPLHF	TGTGCCAGCAGCTTAAGAGGGATACTTAGCTCCTATAATTCACCCCTCCACTTT
TRBJ1-2	once	TRBD1	TRBV6-2/TRBV6-3	CASSESTGGAGYTF	TGTGCCAGCAGCGAATCGACAGGGGGGGCTGGCTACACCTTC
TRBJ2-7	.	TRBD1	TRBV5-8	CASSSGTVYEQYF	TGTGCCAGCAGCTCCGGGACAGTTTACGAGCAGTACTTC